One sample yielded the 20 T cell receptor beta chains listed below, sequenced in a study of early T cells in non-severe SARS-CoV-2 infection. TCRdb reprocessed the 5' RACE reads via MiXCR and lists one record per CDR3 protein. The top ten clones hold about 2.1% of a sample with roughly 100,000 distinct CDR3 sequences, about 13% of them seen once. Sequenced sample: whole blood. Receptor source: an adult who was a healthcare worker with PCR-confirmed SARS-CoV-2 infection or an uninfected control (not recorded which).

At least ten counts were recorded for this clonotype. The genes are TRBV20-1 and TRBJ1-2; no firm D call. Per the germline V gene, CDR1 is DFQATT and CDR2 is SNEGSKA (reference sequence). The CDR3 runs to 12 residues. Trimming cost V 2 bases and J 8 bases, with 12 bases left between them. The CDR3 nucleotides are TGCAGTGCTAGACTCGAGAGTCCGGGCTACACCTTC. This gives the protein CSARLESPGYTF.

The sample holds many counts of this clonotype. The CDR3 region has the DNA TGTGCCAGCAGTCGACAGGCTATGAACACTGAAGCTTTCTTT. Amino acids: CASSRQAMNTEAFF. The chain employs TRBV4-2 and TRBJ1-1; TRBD1 is a possible D gene (6 bases). The CDR3 covers 14 residues. The germline CDR1 and CDR2 sequences are LGHNA and YNFKEQ. Trimming cost V 6 bases and J 0 bases, with 11 bases left between them.

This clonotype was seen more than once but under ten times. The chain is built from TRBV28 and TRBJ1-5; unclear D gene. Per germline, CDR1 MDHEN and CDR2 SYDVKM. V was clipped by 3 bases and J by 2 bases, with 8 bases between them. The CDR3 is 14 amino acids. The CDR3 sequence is CASSLIRGNQPQHF. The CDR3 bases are TGTGCCAGCAGTTTGATCCGGGGCAATCAGCCCCAGCATTTT.

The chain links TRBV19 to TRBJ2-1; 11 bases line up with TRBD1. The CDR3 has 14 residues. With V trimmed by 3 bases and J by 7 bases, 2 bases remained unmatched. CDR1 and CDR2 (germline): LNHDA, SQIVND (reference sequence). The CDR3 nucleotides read TGTGCCAGTAGTATCGGGACAGGGGGGAATGAGCAGTTCTTC. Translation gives CASSIGTGGNEQFF.

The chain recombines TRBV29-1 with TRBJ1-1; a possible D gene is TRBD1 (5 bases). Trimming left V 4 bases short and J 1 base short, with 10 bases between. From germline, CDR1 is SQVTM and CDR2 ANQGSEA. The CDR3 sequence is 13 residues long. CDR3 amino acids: CSVADTRNTEAFF. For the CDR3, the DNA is TGCAGCGTTGCGGACACCAGGAACACTGAAGCTTTCTTT.

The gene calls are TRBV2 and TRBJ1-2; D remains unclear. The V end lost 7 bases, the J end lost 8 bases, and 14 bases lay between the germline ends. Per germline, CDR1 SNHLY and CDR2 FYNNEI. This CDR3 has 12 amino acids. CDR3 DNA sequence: TGTGCCAGCAATCAAGGGATTTACGGCTACACCTTC. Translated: CASNQGIYGYTF.

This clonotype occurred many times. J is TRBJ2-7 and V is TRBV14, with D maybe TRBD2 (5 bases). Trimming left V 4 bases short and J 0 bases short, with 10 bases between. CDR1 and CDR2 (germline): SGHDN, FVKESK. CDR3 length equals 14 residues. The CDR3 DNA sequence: TGTGCCAGCAGCCCACGCCGGGGCTCCTACGAGCAGTACTTC. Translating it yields CASSPRRGSYEQYF.

The CDR3 DNA follows: TGCGCCAGCAGCTTGGGGCCAGAGAGGGGAAACACCATATATTTT. It specifies CASSLGPERGNTIYF. The V call is TRBV5-1, the J call TRBJ1-3; D unclear. Trimming stripped 0 bases from V and 4 bases from J, with 11 bases between. Looked up from germline, CDR1 is SGHRS and CDR2 is YFSETQ. The CDR3 is made up of 15 amino acids.

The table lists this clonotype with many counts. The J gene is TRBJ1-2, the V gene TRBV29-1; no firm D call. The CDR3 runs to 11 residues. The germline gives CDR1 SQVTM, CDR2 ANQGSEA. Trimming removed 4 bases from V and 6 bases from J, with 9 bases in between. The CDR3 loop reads CSVVWADGYTF. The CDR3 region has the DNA TGCAGCGTTGTGTGGGCGGATGGCTACACCTTC.

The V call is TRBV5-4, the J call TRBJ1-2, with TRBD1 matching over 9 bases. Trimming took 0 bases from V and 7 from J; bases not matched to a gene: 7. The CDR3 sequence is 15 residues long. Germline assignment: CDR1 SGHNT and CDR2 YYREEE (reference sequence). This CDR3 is CASSLDGTGSRGYTF. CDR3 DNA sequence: TGTGCCAGCAGCTTGGACGGGACAGGGTCCCGTGGCTACACCTTC.

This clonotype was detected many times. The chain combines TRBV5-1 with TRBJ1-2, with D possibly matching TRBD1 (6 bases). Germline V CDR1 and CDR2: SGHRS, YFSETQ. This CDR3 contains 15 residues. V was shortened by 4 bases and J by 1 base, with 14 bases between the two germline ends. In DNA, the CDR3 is TGCGCCAGCAGCAATGGACAGCCTCGTAACTATGGCTACACCTTC. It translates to CASSNGQPRNYGYTF.

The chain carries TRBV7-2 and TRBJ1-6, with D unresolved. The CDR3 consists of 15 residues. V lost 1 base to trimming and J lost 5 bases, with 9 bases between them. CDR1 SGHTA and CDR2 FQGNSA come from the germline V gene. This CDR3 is CASSLGQVDNSPLHF. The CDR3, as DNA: TGTGCCAGCAGCTTAGGGCAGGTTGATAATTCACCCCTCCACTTT.

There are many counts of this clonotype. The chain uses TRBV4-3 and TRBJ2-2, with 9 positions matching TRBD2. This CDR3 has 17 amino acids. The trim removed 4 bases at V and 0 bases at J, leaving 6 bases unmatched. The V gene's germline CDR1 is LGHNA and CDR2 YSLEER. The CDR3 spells CASSPMPSGANTGELFF. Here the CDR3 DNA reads TGCGCCAGCAGCCCGATGCCTAGCGGGGCGAACACCGGGGAGCTGTTTTTT.

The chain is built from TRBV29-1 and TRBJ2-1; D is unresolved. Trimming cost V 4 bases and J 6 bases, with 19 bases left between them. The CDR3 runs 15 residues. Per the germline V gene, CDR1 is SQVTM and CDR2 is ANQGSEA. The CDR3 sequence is CSVVRSPGGSNEQFF. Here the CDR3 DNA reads TGCAGCGTTGTTCGGTCCCCCGGTGGAAGCAATGAGCAGTTCTTC.

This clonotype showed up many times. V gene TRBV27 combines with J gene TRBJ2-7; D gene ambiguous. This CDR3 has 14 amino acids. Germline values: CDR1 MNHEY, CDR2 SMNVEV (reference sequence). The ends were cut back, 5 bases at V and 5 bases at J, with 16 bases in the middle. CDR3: CASSPTKRGHEQYF. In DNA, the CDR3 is TGTGCCAGCAGTCCTACCAAGAGAGGCCACGAGCAGTACTTC.

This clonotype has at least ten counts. CDR3: CASGAQISEQFF. CDR3 in DNA: TGTGCCAGCGGGGCGCAGATAAGCGAGCAGTTCTTC. The rearrangement joins TRBV6-2 or TRBV6-3 to TRBJ2-1; weak D call: TRBD1 (5 bases). The CDR3 covers 12 residues. Trimming cost V 8 bases and J 10 bases, with 15 bases left between them. Germline assignment: CDR1 MNHEY and CDR2 SVGEGT.

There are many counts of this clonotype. CDR3 nucleotide sequence: TGTGCCAGCAGTGAAGGAGCCGCGGTTGGAAACACCATATATTTT. Its translation: CASSEGAAVGNTIYF. This chain joins TRBV2 and TRBJ1-3; D is unclear. The V gene lost 1 base and the J gene lost 3 bases, with 10 bases spanning the gap. The CDR3 totals 15 residues. Germline V gene lookup returns CDR1 SNHLY and CDR2 FYNNEI.

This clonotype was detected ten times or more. The CDR3 region has the DNA TGTGCCAGCAGCTTCGGGGCAGGGGAACGTGGCTACACCTTC. This sequence encodes CASSFGAGERGYTF. V and J are TRBV7-9 and TRBJ1-2, with D possibly being TRBD1 (6 bases). Per the germline V gene, CDR1 is SEHNR and CDR2 is FQNEAQ (reference sequence). The CDR3 runs to 14 residues. Trimming stripped 3 bases from V and 7 bases from J, with 15 bases between.

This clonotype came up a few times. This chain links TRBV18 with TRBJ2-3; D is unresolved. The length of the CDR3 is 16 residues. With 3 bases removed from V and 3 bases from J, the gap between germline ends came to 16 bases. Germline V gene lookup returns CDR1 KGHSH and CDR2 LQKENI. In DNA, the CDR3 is TGTGCCAGCTCACCCTCCCCGGGTGTCATTACAGATACGCAGTATTTT. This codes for CASSPSPGVITDTQYF.

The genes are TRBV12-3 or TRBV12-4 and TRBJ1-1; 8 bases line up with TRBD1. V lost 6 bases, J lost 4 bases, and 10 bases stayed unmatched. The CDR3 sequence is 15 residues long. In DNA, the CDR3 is TGTGCCAGCAGAACTACTGACAGGGGAGGCACTGAAGCTTTCTTT. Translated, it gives CASRTTDRGGTEAFF.